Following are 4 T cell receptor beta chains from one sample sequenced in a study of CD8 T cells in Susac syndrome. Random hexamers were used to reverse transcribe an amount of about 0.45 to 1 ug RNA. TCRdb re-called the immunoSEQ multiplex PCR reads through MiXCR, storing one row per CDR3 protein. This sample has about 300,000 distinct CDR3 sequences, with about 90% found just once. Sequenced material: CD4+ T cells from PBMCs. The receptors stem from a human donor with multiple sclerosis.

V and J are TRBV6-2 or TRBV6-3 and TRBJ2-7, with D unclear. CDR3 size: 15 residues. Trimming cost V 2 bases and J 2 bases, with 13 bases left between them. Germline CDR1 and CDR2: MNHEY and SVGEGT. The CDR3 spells CASSYPPSRTYEQYF. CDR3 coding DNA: TGTGCCAGCAGTTACCCCCCATCACGGACCTACGAGCAGTACTTC.

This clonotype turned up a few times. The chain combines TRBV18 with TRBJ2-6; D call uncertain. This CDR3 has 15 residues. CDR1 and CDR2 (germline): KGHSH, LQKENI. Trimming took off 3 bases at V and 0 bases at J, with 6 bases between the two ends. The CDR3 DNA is TGTGCCAGCTCACCTGATATCTCTGGGGCCAACGTCCTGACTTTC. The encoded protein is CASSPDISGANVLTF.

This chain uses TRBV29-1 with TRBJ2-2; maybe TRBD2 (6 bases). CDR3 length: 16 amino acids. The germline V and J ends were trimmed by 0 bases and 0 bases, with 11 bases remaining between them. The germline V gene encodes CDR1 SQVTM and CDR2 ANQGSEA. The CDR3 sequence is CSVEEDRGTNTGELFF. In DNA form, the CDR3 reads TGCAGCGTTGAAGAGGATCGCGGGACGAACACCGGGGAGCTGTTTTTT.

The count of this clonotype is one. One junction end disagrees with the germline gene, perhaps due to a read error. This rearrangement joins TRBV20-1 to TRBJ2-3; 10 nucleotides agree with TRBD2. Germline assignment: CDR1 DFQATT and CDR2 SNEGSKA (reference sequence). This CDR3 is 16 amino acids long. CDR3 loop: CSAGEAAGGITDTQYF. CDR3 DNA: TGCAGTGCTGGAGAGGCAGCGGGAGGGATCACAGATACGCAGTATTTT.